The present entry profiles one T cell receptor beta chain with its context. This sample is part of a study of control samples from healthy donors and cancer patients. Sequencing used immunoSEQ multiplex PCR; TCRdb keeps in-frame clones, though not all of them. The table has some 130,000 clones, 93% seen once. Trimming left V 3 bases short and J 6 bases short, with 3 bases between. Germline CDR1 DFQATT, CDR2 SNEGSKA (reference sequence). The CDR3 spans 10 residues. The chain has TRBV20-1 and TRBJ2-1; D remains unclear. The sample taken for sequencing was PBMCs. This clonotype was obtained from a man aged 50-59 years with head and neck cancer. The CDR3 spells CSARVNEQFF. CDR3 nucleotide sequence: TGCAGTGCTAGGGTCAATGAGCAGTTCTTC.